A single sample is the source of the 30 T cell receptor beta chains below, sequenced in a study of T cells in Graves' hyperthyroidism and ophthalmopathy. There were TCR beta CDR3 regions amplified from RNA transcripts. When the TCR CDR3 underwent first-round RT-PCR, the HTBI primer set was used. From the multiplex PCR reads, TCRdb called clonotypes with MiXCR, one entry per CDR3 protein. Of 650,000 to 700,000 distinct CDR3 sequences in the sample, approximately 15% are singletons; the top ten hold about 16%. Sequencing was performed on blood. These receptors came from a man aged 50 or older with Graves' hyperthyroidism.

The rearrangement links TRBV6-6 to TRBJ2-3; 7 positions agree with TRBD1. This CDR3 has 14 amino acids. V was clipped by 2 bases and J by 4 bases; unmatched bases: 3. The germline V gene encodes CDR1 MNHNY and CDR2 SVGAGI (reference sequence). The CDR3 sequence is CASSYQTGPDTQYF. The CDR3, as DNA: TGTGCCAGCAGTTACCAGACAGGGCCAGATACGCAGTATTTT.

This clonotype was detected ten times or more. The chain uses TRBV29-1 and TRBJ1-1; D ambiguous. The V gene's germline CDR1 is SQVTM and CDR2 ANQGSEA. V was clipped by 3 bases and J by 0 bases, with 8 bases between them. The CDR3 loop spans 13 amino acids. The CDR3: CSVEGIMNTEAFF. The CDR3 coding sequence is TGCAGCGTTGAGGGTATTATGAACACTGAAGCTTTCTTT.

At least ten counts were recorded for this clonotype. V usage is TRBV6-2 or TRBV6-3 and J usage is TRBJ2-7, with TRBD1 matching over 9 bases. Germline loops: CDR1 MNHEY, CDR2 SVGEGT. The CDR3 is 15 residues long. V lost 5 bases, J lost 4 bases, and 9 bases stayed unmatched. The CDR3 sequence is CASSLGTGNIYEQYF. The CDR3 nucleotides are TGTGCCAGCAGTCTAGGGACAGGGAATATTTACGAGCAGTACTTC.

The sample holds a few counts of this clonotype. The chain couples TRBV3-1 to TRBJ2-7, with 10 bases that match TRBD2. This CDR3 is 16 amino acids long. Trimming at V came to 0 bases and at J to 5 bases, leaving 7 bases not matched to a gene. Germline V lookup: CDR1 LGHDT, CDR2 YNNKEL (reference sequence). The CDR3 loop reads CASSQDALAGPNEQYF. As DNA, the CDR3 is TGTGCCAGCAGCCAAGACGCACTAGCGGGACCCAACGAGCAGTACTTC.

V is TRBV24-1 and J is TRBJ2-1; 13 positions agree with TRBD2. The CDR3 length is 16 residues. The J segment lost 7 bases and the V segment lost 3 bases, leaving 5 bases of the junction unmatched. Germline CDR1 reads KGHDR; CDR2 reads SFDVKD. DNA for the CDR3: TGTGCCACCAGTGATCTAACGGGACTAGCGGGAAATGAGCAGTTCTTC. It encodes CATSDLTGLAGNEQFF.

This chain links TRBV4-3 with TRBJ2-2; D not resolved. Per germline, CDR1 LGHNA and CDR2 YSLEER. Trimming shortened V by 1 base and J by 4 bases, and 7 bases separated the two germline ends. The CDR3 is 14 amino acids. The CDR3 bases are TGCGCCAGCAGCCAAGGGAGTAGCACCGGGGAGCTGTTTTTT. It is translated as CASSQGSSTGELFF.

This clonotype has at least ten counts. The CDR3 DNA reads TGTGCCAGCTCTAGTCGCAGTTTCGACAATGAGCAGTTCTTC. As protein: CASSSRSFDNEQFF. The chain has TRBV27 and TRBJ2-1; no clear D. The CDR3 is made up of 14 amino acids. CDR1 MNHEY and CDR2 SMNVEV come from the germline V gene (reference sequence). Between the trimmed V and J ends, which lost 8 bases and 5 bases, there was a span of 16 bases.

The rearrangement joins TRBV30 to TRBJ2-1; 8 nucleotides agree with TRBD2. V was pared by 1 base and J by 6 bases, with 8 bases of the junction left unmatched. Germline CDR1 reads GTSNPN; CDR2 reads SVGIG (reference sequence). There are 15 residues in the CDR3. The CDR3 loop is CAWSGPAGEINEQFF. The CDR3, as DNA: TGTGCCTGGAGTGGGCCAGCGGGAGAGATCAATGAGCAGTTCTTC.

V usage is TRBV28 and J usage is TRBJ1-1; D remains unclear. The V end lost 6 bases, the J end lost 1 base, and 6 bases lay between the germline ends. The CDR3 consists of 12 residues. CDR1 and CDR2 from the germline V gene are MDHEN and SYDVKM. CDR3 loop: CASRSENTEAFF. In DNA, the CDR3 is TGTGCCAGCAGGAGTGAGAACACTGAAGCTTTCTTT.

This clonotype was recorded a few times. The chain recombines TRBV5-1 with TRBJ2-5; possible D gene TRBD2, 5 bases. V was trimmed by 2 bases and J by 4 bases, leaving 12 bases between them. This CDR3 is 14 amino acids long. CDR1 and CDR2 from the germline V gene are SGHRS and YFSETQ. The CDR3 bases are TGCGCCAGCAGCTTTGGGAGCACGGGAGAGACCCAGTACTTC. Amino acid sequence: CASSFGSTGETQYF.

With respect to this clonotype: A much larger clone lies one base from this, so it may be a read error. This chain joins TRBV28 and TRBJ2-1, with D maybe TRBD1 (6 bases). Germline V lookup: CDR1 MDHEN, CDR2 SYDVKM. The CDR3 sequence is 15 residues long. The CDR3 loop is CASSSLRGSYNEPFF. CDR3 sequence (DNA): TGTGCCAGCAGTTCACTCAGGGGATCCTACAATGAGCCGTTCTTC. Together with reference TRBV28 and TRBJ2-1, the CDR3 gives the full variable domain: DVKVTQSSRYLVKRTGEKVFLECVQDMDHENMFWYRQDPGLGLRLIYFSYDVKMKEKGDIPEGYSVSREKKERFSLILESASTNQTSMYLCASSSLRGSYNEPFFGPGTRLTVL.

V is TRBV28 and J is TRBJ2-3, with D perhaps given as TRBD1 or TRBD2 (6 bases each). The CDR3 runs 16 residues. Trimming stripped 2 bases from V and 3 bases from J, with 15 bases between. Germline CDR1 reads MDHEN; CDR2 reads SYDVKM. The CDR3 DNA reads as TGTGCCAGCAGTTTAGCAGGGCAGGGGAGGACAGATACGCAGTATTTT. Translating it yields CASSLAGQGRTDTQYF.

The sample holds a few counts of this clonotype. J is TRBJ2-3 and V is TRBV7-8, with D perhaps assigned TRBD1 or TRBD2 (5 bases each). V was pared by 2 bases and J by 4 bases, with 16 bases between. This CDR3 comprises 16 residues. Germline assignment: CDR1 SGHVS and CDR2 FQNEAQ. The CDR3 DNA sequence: TGTGCCAGCAGCTTACTTATTACGGGACGGGCAGATACGCAGTATTTT. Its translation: CASSLLITGRADTQYF.

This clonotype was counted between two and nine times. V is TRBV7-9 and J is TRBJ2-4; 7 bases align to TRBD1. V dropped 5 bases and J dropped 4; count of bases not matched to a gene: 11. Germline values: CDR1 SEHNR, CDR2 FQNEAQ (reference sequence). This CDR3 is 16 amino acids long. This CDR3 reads CASSDLQGSFKNIQYF. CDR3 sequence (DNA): TGTGCCAGCAGCGATTTACAGGGGAGTTTTAAAAACATTCAGTACTTC.

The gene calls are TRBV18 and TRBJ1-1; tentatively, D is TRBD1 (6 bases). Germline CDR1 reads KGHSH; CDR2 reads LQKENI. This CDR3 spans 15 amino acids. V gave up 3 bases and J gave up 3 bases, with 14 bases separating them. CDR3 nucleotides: TGTGCCAGCTCACCCGATTACGGGGGCGACACTGAAGCTTTCTTT. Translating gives CASSPDYGGDTEAFF. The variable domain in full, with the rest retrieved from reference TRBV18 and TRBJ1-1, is NAGVMQNPRHLVRRRGQEARLRCSPMKGHSHVYWYRQLPEEGLKFMVYLQKENIIDESGMPKERFSAEFPKEGPSILRIQQVVRGDSAAYFCASSPDYGGDTEAFFGQGTRLTVV.

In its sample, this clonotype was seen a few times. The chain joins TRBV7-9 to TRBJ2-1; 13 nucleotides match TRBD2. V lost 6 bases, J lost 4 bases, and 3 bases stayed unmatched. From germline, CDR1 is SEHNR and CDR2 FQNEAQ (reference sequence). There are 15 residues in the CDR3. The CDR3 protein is CASRLGLAGYNEQFF. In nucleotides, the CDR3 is TGTGCCAGCAGGCTGGGACTAGCGGGGTACAATGAGCAGTTCTTC.

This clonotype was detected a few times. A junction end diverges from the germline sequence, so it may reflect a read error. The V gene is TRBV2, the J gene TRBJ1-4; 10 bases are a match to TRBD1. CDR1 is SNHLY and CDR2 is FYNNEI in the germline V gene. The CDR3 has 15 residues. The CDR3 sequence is CAGRDDRGRSEKLFF. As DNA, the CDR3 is TGTGCCGGCAGGGACGACAGGGGGCGAAGTGAAAAACTGTTTTTT.

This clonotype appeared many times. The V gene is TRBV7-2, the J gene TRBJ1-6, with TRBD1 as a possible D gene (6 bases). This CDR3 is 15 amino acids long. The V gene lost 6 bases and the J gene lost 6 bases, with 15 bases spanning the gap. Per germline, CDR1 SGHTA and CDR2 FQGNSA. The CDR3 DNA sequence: TGTGCCAGCAGTCGTACAGGGCTCGGTAATTCACCCCTCCACTTT. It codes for CASSRTGLGNSPLHF.

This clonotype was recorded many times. CDR3 in DNA: TGTGCCAGCAGTGAAACGTCCGCTAGGAATCAGCCCCAGCATTTT. Encoded protein: CASSETSARNQPQHF. The rearrangement uses TRBV2 and TRBJ1-5; unclear D gene. Trimming removed 2 bases at V and 4 bases at J, with 12 bases between. Germline V gene sequence: CDR1 SNHLY, CDR2 FYNNEI. This CDR3 is built from 15 residues.

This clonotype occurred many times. DNA for the CDR3: TGTGCCAGCAGCTTCGCGGGACTAGCGGGGGGAACCTACGAGCAGTACTTC. Encoded protein: CASSFAGLAGGTYEQYF. This chain uses TRBV7-9 with TRBJ2-7; TRBD2 aligns across 15 bases. The CDR3 totals 17 residues. V shed 3 bases and J 2 bases; nucleotides not matched to a gene: 5. From germline, CDR1 is SEHNR and CDR2 FQNEAQ (reference sequence).

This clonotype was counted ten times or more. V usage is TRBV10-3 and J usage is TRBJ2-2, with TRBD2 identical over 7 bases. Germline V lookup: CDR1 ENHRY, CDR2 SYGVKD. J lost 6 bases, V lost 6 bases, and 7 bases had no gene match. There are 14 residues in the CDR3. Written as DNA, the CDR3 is TGTGCCATCAGGGGCGGGAGTGCGGCCGGGGAGCTGTTTTTT. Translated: CAIRGGSAAGELFF.

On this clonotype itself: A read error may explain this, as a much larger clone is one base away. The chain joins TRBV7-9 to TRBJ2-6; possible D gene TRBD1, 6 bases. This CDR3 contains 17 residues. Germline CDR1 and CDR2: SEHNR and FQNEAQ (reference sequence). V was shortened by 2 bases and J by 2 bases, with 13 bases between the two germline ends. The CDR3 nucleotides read TGTGCCAGCAGCTTAAGCCAGGGGATCGCTGGGGCCAACGTCCTGACTTTC. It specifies CASSLSQGIAGANVLTF.

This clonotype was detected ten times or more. The CDR3 bases are TGTGCCAGCAGCGTGGGACTAGCGAACAATGAGCAGTTCTTC. It codes for CASSVGLANNEQFF. The V and J genes are TRBV9 and TRBJ2-1; 10 bases line up with TRBD2. CDR3 length: 14 residues. J was trimmed by 5 bases and V by 2 bases; bases with no gene match: 1. Per germline, CDR1 SGDLS and CDR2 YYNGEE. Full variable domain (remainder filled in from reference TRBV9 and TRBJ2-1): DSGVTQTPKHLITATGQRVTLRCSPRSGDLSVYWYQQSLDQGLQFLIQYYNGEERAKGNILERFSAQQFPDLHSELNLSSLELGDSALYFCASSVGLANNEQFFGPGTRLTVL.

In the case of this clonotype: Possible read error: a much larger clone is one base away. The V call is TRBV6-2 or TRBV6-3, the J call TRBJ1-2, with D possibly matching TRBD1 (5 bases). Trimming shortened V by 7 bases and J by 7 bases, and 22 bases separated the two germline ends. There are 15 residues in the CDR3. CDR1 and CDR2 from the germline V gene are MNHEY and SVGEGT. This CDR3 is CASTLTGTPSLGYTF. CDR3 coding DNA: TGTGCCAGCACCCTCACCGGGACGCCAAGTCTTGGCTACACCTTC.

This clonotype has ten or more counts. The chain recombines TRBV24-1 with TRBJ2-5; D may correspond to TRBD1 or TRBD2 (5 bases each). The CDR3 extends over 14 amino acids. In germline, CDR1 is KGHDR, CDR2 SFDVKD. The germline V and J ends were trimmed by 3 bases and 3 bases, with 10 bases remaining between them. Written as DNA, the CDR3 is TGTGCCACCAGTGATCCCAGAGGGGAAGAGACCCAGTACTTC. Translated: CATSDPRGEETQYF.

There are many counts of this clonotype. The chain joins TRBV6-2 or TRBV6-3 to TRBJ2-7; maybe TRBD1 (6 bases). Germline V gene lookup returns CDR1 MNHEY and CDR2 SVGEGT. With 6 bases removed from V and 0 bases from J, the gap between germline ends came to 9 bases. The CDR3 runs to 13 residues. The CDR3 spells CASRRDTSYEQYF. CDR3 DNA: TGTGCCAGCAGGAGGGACACCTCCTACGAGCAGTACTTC.

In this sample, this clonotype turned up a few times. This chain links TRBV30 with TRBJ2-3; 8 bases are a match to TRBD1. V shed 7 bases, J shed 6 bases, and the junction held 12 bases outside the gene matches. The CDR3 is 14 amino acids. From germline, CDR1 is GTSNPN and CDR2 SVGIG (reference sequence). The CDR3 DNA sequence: TGTGCCTTGGACAGGGTAGTTATGGTTGATACGCAGTATTTT. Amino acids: CALDRVVMVDTQYF.

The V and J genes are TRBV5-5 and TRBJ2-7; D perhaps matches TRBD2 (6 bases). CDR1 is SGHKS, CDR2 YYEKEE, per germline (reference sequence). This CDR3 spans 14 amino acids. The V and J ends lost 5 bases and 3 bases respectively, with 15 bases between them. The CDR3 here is CASRNRDLDYEQYF. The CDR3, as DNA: TGTGCCAGCAGGAACCGGGACTTGGACTACGAGCAGTACTTC.

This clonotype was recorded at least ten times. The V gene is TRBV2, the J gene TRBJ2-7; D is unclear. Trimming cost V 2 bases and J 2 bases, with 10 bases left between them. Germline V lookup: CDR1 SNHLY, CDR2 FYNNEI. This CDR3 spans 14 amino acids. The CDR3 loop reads CASSEILGTYEQYF. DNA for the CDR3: TGTGCCAGCAGTGAAATCCTGGGTACCTACGAGCAGTACTTC.

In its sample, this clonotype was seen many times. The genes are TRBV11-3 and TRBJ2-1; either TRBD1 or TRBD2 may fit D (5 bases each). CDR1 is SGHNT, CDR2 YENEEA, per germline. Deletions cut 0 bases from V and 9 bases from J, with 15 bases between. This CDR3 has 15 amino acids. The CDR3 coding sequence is TGTGCCAGCAGCTTAGATCAGGGACCCGACTCTGAGCAGTTCTTC. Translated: CASSLDQGPDSEQFF. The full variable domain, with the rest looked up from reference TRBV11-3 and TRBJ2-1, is EAGVVQSPRYKIIEKKQPVAFWCNPISGHNTLYWYLQNLGQGPELLIRYENEEAVDDSQLPKDRFSAERLKGVDSTLKIQPAELGDSAVYLCASSLDQGPDSEQFFGPGTRLTVL.